This T cell receptor beta chain was sequenced for a study of vaccination effects on CD4 cells after COVID-19. This clone was counted a few times. What it binds is not known. The CDR3 has 15 amino acids. Germline V CDR1 and CDR2: MNHEY, SVGAGI. The V end lost 8 bases, the J end lost 3 bases, and 17 bases lay between the germline ends. Culturing for about 9 days preceded CD4+ T cell isolation. Libraries were prepared by immunoSEQ multiplex PCR; TCRdb keeps only in-frame clonotypes and omits some of them. The profile covers tens of thousands of clones, with around 77% appearing a single time and roughly 1.9% taken by the ten largest.

The genes are TRBV6-5 and TRBJ1-3; D is possibly TRBD1 (5 bases). This specimen consisted of CD4+ T cells from PBMCs cultured without peptide, obtained before COVID-19 vaccination. This clonotype was sampled from a human donor who received a COVID-19 vaccine. The CDR3 here is CASQRTREGGNTIYF. The CDR3, as DNA: TGTGCCAGCCAGAGGACCAGGGAGGGTGGAAACACCATATATTTT.